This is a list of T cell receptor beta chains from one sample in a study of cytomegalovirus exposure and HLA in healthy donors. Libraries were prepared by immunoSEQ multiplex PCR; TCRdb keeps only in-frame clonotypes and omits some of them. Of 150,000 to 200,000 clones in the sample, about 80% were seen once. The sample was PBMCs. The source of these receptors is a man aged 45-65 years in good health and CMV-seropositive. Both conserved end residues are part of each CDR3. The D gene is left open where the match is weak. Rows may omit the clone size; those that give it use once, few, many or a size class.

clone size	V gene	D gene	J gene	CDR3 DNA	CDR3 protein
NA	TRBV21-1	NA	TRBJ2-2	TGTGCCAGCTGGCTCGCGGGCATACCACCGAACACCGGGGAGCTGTTTTTT	CASWLAGIPPNTGELFF
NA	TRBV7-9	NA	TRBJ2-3	TGTGCCAGCAGCCCCCTCGGGGAATTAGATACGCAGTATTTT	CASSPLGELDTQYF
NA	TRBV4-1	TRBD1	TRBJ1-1	TGCGCCAGCAGCCCCTACAGGGGGCCGGAGGGAGCTTTCTTT	CASSPYRGPEGAFF
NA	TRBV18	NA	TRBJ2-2	TGTGCCAGCTCACACTACACCGGGGAGCTGTTTTTT	CASSHYTGELFF
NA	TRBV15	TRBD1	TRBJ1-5	TGTGCCACCAGCCTTGACAGGGGGCAGGGGCAGCCCCAGCATTTT	CATSLDRGQGQPQHF
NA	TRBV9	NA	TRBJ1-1	TGTGCCAGCAGCCCTTTGGAGCGGGCTGAAGCTTTCTTT	CASSPLERAEAFF
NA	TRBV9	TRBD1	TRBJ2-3	TGTGCCAGCAGCGTAGAAGGGGTGGGACAGAGGGGGAGCCTACTGAGCACAGATACGCAGTATTTT	CASSVEGVGQRGSLLSTDTQYF
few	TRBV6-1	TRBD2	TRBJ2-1	TGTGCCAGCAGTGGAGGGGGGACTAGCGGCTACAATGAGCAGTTCTTC	CASSGGGTSGYNEQFF
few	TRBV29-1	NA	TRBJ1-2	TGCAGCGTTGAAGAAGGAGAACATAACTATGGCTACACCTTC	CSVEEGEHNYGYTF
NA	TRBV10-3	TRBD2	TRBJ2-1	TGTGCCATCAGTGACTCCGGGGGGTGGGATGAGCAGTTCTTC	CAISDSGGWDEQFF
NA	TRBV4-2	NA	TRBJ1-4	TGTGCCAGCAGCCAAGAAGCGGGGCGCCTTAATGAAAAACTGTTTTTT	CASSQEAGRLNEKLFF
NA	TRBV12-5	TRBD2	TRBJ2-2	TGTGCTAGTGGTTTGGTATACAGCGGGACCGACTTCCCCGGGGAGCTGTTTTTT	CASGLVYSGTDFPGELFF
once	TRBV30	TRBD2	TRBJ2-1	TGTGCCTGGAGGGGGACTAGCGGGGTTTACAATGAGCAGTTCTTC	CAWRGTSGVYNEQFF
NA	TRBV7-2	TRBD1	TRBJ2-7	TGTGCCAGCAGCTTAGTAACCGGACAGGGGAACGAGCAGTACTTC	CASSLVTGQGNEQYF
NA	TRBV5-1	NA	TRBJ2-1	TGCGCCAGCAGCTTGGACAGGGTTGGGAATGAGCAGTTCTTC	CASSLDRVGNEQFF
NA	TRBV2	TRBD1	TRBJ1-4	TGTGCCAGCAGCTTACAGGGACAGACTAATGAAAAACTGTTTTTT	CASSLQGQTNEKLFF
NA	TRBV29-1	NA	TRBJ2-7	TGCAGCGTTGATACAGGGATTAAGGGGCAGTACTTC	CSVDTGIKGQYF
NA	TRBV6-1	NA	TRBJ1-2	TGTGCCAGCACTGAACTTAGATATGGCTACACCTTC	CASTELRYGYTF
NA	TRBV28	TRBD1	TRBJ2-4	TGTGCCAGCAGTTTATACACAGGGGTCAAAAACATTCAGTACTTC	CASSLYTGVKNIQYF
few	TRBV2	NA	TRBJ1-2	TGTGCCAGCAGTGCAACTACGCACAGGGTTAACTATGGCTACACCTTC	CASSATTHRVNYGYTF
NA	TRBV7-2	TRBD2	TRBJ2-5	TGTGCCAGCAGCCTCACTAGCGGGGGGGCGGGAGAGACCCAGTACTTC	CASSLTSGGAGETQYF
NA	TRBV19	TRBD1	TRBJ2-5	TGTGCCAGTAGTCAGGGACAGCTGGAGACCCAGTACTTC	CASSQGQLETQYF
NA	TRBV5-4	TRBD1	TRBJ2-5	TGTGCCAGCAGCTTGGAGACAGGGGCCCAAGAGACCCAGTACTTC	CASSLETGAQETQYF
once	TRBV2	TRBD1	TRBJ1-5	TGTGCCAGCAGTGAAACCAGGGGGCAGGGTCAGCCCCAGCATTTT	CASSETRGQGQPQHF
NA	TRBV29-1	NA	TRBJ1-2	TGCAGCGTTGAAGACAGGGCTGGCTACACCTTC	CSVEDRAGYTF
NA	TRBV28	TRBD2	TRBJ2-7	TGTGCCAGCAGTTTACCGGGGGAGGGAAGCCACGAGCAGTACTTC	CASSLPGEGSHEQYF
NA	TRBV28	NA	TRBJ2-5	TGTGCCAGCAGGCCGCAGGGGTCAGAGACCCAGTACTTC	CASRPQGSETQYF